What follows describes a single T cell receptor (beta chain). Germline assignment: CDR1 DFQATT and CDR2 SNEGSKA (reference sequence). The CDR3 runs to 15 residues. J was trimmed by 2 bases and V by 1 base; bases with no gene match: 8. This sample is drawn from a study of blood T cells in healthy people across ages. With a J-beta primer mix and a sample-barcoded 5' primer, a second PCR ran roughly 7 to 11 cycles. TCRdb recomputed calls from the 5' RACE reads with MiXCR, one row per CDR3 protein. This sample carries some 1.6 million distinct CDR3 sequences, roughly 32% of them seen once, and the ten largest clones take about 10%.

The sequenced sample consisted of blood. This chain joins TRBV20-1 and TRBJ2-7; 7 bases map to TRBD1. The sequence came from a woman in her 30s in good health. The CDR3 DNA reads TGCAGTGCTAGAGTTCTGGACAGGAGCACCTACGAGCAGTACTTC. Translating it yields CSARVLDRSTYEQYF.